A single sample gave rise to the 18 T cell receptor beta chains below, sequenced in a study of T and B cells in COVID-19 patients. BIOMED2 TRB-A/B primer pools were used in multiplex TRB PCR. TCRdb processed the multiplex PCR reads anew with MiXCR; each CDR3 protein has one entry. The table has thousands of distinct CDR3 sequences, 20% to 25% seen once; the top ten hold around 3.6%. From blood, roughly 220-550 ng of genomic DNA served as TRB template. The sample taken for sequencing was blood. These receptors were obtained from a human donor who had recovered from COVID-19.

This clonotype was seen once. A much more abundant neighbour one base away suggests this may be a read error. V usage is TRBV18 and J usage is TRBJ1-5; no clear D gene. This CDR3 region has 13 residues. Per germline, CDR1 KGHSH and CDR2 LQKENI. Here the CDR3 reads CASLPPDFGPQHF. In DNA form, the CDR3 reads TGTGCCAGCTTACCACCGGATTTTGGGCCCCAGCATTTT.

This clonotype was seen only a few times. This chain uses TRBV10-3 with TRBJ2-5; 9 bases align to TRBD2. The germline gives CDR1 ENHRY, CDR2 SYGVKD. The V segment lost 0 bases and the J segment 3 bases; nucleotides outside the gene matches: 2. The CDR3 spans 15 residues. In nucleotides, the CDR3 is TGTGCCATCAGTGAGTCCGAGCGGGGGGAAGAGACCCAGTACTTC. Amino acids: CAISESERGEETQYF.

In its sample, this clonotype is medium-sized (0.01 to 0.1%). The CDR3 spells CASSPSRSSDTGELFF. The CDR3 DNA follows: TGTGCCAGCAGTCCTTCCCGTTCATCCGACACCGGGGAGCTGTTTTTT. V usage is TRBV12-3 or TRBV12-4 and J usage is TRBJ2-2; D call uncertain. This CDR3 is 16 amino acids long. V shed 5 bases and J shed 3 bases, with 16 bases lying between them.

This CDR3 is CASSSYRNTEAFF. In nucleotides, the CDR3 is TGTGCCAGCAGTTCGTATAGAAACACTGAAGCTTTCTTT. The chain is built from TRBV12-3 or TRBV12-4 and TRBJ1-1; D ambiguous. This CDR3 is 13 amino acids long. V was clipped by 4 bases and J by 2 bases, with 8 bases between them.

This clonotype appeared many times. The chain employs TRBV7-9 and TRBJ1-1, with D hard to call. Trimming took 5 bases from V and 1 from J, leaving 8 bases between them. The CDR3 extends over 13 amino acids. CDR1 and CDR2 (germline): SEHNR, FQNEAQ (reference sequence). The chain's CDR3 is CASSHQENTEAFF. CDR3 in DNA: TGTGCCAGCAGCCATCAAGAGAACACTGAAGCTTTCTTT.

This clonotype was seen repeatedly, ten times or more. The genes are TRBV27 and TRBJ2-5, with 9 nucleotides matching TRBD2. The CDR3 runs 15 residues. Germline V gives CDR1 MNHEY, CDR2 SMNVEV (reference sequence). J lost 5 bases, V lost 5 bases, and 9 bases had no gene match. CDR3 coding DNA: TGTGCCAGCAGTCCCAGCGGGGGGTCGGAGGAGACCCAGTACTTC. It is translated as CASSPSGGSEETQYF.

By sample share, this clonotype is medium-sized (0.01 to 0.1%). The chain joins TRBV6-5 to TRBJ1-6; tentative D call: TRBD1 (5 bases). The V gene's germline CDR1 is MNHEY and CDR2 SVGAGI. The V end was cut by 0 bases, the J end by 5 bases, with 17 bases between. This CDR3 contains 18 residues. CDR3 nucleotides: TGTGCCAGCAGTTACTCGATGGCGGGACGGTCTCATAATTCACCCCTCCACTTT. Encoded protein: CASSYSMAGRSHNSPLHF.

This CDR3 reads CASSSSGTENEKLFF. The CDR3 bases are TGCGCCAGCAGCTCCTCCGGGACAGAAAATGAAAAACTGTTTTTT. V gene TRBV5-1 combines with J gene TRBJ1-4; 7 bases are a match to TRBD1. Germline lookup yields CDR1 SGHRS and CDR2 YFSETQ. V dropped 3 bases and J dropped 5; count of bases not matched to a gene: 7. The CDR3 is made up of 15 amino acids.

V and J are TRBV6-4 and TRBJ2-3, with TRBD2 matching over 9 bases. The ends lost 3 bases at V and 4 bases at J; junction bases unmatched: 2. CDR1 is MRHNA and CDR2 is SNTAGT in the germline V gene. CDR3 size: 14 residues. CDR3 protein: CASSEGGGADTQYF. CDR3 bases: TGTGCCAGCAGTGAGGGCGGGGGGGCAGATACGCAGTATTTT.

This clonotype counts as medium-sized. The genes are TRBV27 and TRBJ2-7, with TRBD2 matching over 11 bases. The CDR3 is 16 residues long. Germline CDR1 and CDR2: MNHEY and SMNVEV (reference sequence). Trimming at V came to 4 bases and at J to 3 bases, leaving 8 bases not matched to a gene. CDR3 region: CASSSTTSGGLYEQYF. CDR3 DNA sequence: TGTGCCAGCAGTTCTACAACTAGCGGGGGACTCTACGAGCAGTACTTC.

The chain recombines TRBV10-3 with TRBJ2-7; 8 nucleotides line up with TRBD1. This CDR3 has 14 residues. Trimming took 6 bases from V and 3 from J; bases not matched to a gene: 7. From germline, CDR1 is ENHRY and CDR2 SYGVKD. The CDR3, as DNA: TGTGCCATCAGCCCGACAGGGGAAGACTACGAGCAGTACTTC. It yields the protein CAISPTGEDYEQYF.

By share of the sample, this clonotype is medium-sized. The chain has TRBV27 and TRBJ2-2; 9 nucleotides line up with TRBD1. The V gene end was trimmed by 5 bases and the J gene end by 0 bases; junction bases not matched to a gene: 13. The CDR3 covers 19 residues. CDR1 and CDR2 (germline): MNHEY, SMNVEV (reference sequence). CDR3 nucleotides: TGTGCCAGCAGTCCTACTCCCGGGACAGGGATAGCGAACACCGGGGAGCTGTTTTTT. The encoded protein is CASSPTPGTGIANTGELFF.

This clonotype was recorded at least ten times. This chain joins TRBV5-4 and TRBJ2-3, with a possible D match to TRBD1 (6 bases). CDR3 length: 15 residues. The V gene lost 4 bases and the J gene lost 4 bases, with 16 bases spanning the gap. Germline loops: CDR1 SGHNT, CDR2 YYREEE (reference sequence). The CDR3 coding sequence is TGTGCCAGCAGCCCGGGACACATAGTACCAGATACGCAGTATTTT. Translated, it gives CASSPGHIVPDTQYF. Using reference TRBV5-4 and TRBJ2-3 for the parts outside the CDR3, the full variable domain is ETGVTQSPTHLIKTRGQQVTLRCSSQSGHNTVSWYQQALGQGPQFIFQYYREEENGRGNFPPRFSGLQFPNYSSELNVNALELDDSALYLCASSPGHIVPDTQYFGPGTRLTVL.

This clonotype was seen ten or more times. This chain links TRBV6-1 with TRBJ2-7, with 8 bases aligning to TRBD2. The germline gives CDR1 MNHNS, CDR2 SASEGT. CDR3 size: 20 residues. J gave up 3 bases and V 2 bases, and 21 bases lay outside the gene matches. The CDR3 DNA follows: TGTGCCAGCAGTGAAACGTTCCCGGGACTAGGCAAGCAACCGGGCTACGAGCAGTACTTC. Protein: CASSETFPGLGKQPGYEQYF.

V and J are TRBV6-5 and TRBJ2-5, with TRBD2 identical over 10 bases. Germline values: CDR1 MNHEY, CDR2 SVGAGI. V lost 6 bases, J lost 5 bases, and 6 bases stayed unmatched. The CDR3 length is 14 residues. The CDR3 loop is CASRAGGPDETQYF. The CDR3 DNA reads as TGTGCCAGCAGAGCGGGGGGGCCCGATGAGACCCAGTACTTC.

In its sample, this clonotype ranks as medium-sized (0.01 to 0.1%). V and J are TRBV5-4 and TRBJ1-2; possibly TRBD1 for D (5 bases). There are 15 residues in the CDR3. V was pared by 0 bases and J by 3 bases, with 12 bases between. Germline V gene lookup returns CDR1 SGHNT and CDR2 YYREEE (reference sequence). The CDR3 protein is CASSLAETAYYGYTF. The DNA for the CDR3 is TGTGCCAGCAGCTTGGCCGAGACAGCCTACTATGGCTACACCTTC.

Ten or more counts support this clonotype. The chain is built from TRBV6-1 and TRBJ2-7, with a possible D match to TRBD2 (6 bases). CDR1 and CDR2 from the germline V gene are MNHNS and SASEGT. V gave up 9 bases and J gave up 1 base, with 19 bases separating them. This CDR3 comprises 15 residues. CDR3 loop: CASDKAGGISYEQYF. CDR3 DNA: TGTGCCAGTGATAAAGCCGGGGGAATTTCCTACGAGCAGTACTTC.

V and J are TRBV19 and TRBJ2-7; 7 bases line up with TRBD1. Germline trimming cut 4 bases from V and 0 bases from J; bases unmatched to any gene: 3. The length of the CDR3 is 14 residues. Germline assignment: CDR1 LNHDA and CDR2 SQIVND (reference sequence). CDR3 protein: CASSTPGGSYEQYF. CDR3 DNA sequence: TGTGCCAGTAGTACCCCAGGGGGCTCCTACGAGCAGTACTTC. Using reference TRBV19 and TRBJ2-7 for the parts outside the CDR3, the full variable domain is DGGITQSPKYLFRKEGQNVTLSCEQNLNHDAMYWYRQDPGQGLRLIYYSQIVNDFQKGDIAEGYSVSREKKESFPLTVTSAQKNPTAFYLCASSTPGGSYEQYFGPGTRLTVT.